This T cell receptor beta chain was observed in a study of regulatory T cells in long-lasting Graves disease. The CDR3 totals 17 residues. The germline gives CDR1 SNHLY, CDR2 FYNNEI. Trimming took 6 bases from V and 6 from J, leaving 27 bases between them. Both iRepertoire HTBI primers and Arm-PCR of CDR3 regions were used to build the TCR beta libraries. In TCRdb, the multiplex PCR reads were re-called with MiXCR into one record per CDR3 protein. Among roughly 510,000 distinct CDR3 sequences listed, about 16% were seen once. This clonotype was observed many times. Regarding time point: newly diagnosed GD, antithyroid drugs for less than 3 months. From PBMCs, RNA was extracted and then used to make the TCR library. These data are also associated with another study on T cells in Graves' hyperthyroidism and ophthalmopathy.

V gene TRBV2 combines with J gene TRBJ2-7, with D possibly matching TRBD1 (6 bases). The sequence was collected from a man aged 18-30 years with Graves disease. Sequences were derived from peripheral blood mononuclear cells (PBMCs), sampled at new diagnosis, from a patient treated with antithyroid drugs. CDR3 nucleotide sequence: TGTGCCAGCAGCATTCCCGGAACAGGGAGAGAGAGCCTCGAGCAGTACTTC. Encoded protein: CASSIPGTGRESLEQYF. Looking up the rest from reference TRBV2 and TRBJ2-7 gives the full variable domain: EPEVTQTPSHQVTQMGQEVILRCVPISNHLYFYWYRQILGQKVEFLVSFYNNEISEKSEIFDDQFSVERPDGSNFTLKIRSTKLEDSAMYFCASSIPGTGRESLEQYFGPGTRLTVT.